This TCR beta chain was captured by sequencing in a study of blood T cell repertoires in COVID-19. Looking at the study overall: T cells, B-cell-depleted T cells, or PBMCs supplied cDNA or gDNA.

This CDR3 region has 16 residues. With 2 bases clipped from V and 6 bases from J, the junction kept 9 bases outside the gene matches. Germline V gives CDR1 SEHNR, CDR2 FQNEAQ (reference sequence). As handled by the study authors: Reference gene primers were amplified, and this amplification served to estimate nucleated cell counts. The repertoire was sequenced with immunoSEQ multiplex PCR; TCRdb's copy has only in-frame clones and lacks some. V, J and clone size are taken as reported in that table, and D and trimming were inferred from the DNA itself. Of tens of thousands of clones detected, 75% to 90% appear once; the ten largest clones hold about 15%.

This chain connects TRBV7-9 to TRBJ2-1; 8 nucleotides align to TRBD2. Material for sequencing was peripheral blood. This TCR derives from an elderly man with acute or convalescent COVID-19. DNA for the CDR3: TGTGCCAGCAGCTTAAATCGGGGGGGCTTGAGCAATGAGCAGTTCTTC. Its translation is CASSLNRGGLSNEQFF.